Sequencing of this T cell receptor (beta chain) was carried out in a study of blood T cell repertoires in COVID-19 (dated by TCRdb to about 2020). About the investigation overall: Samples covering the acute and convalescent phases of COVID-19 were provided by collaborators in the United States, Italy and Spain. The prospective study material was composed of cDNA or gDNA derived from T cells, B-cell-depleted T cells, or PBMCs. Subjects who had been exposed to COVID-19, were actively infected with it, or had recovered from it provided the deeply sampled blood TCRbeta repertoires that made up the dataset. The repertoires were released in a freely available public database meant as a resource for research on the immune response to SARS-CoV-2. Samples came from the ongoing ImmuneRACE study (first 160 participants) plus 1,254 subjects from 6 global collaborators. A de-identified subject ID, COVID-19 status, age in years and sex were almost always included in the sample metadata. Where HLA class I and class II types were available, the types were taken from metadata supplied by the sample provider, not from assay-based typing. What the research found in general, with its limitations: The quantity of clinical and demographic metadata differed by source and by participant and was supplied without curation.

Each collaborating institution followed its own protocols to collect whole blood in K2EDTA tubes. Collaborator samples were shipped for TCRbeta analysis as frozen whole blood, isolated PBMCs, or DNA extracted from either sample type. TCRbeta CDR3 regions were amplified from genomic DNA using the immunoSEQ Assay, a bias-controlled multiplex PCR. On the authors' methods: The number of nucleated cells in each sample was estimated by amplification of reference gene primers within the assay. Sequence reads were collapsed and filtered to measure the absolute abundance of every unique TCRbeta CDR3 rearrangement. Productive Simpson clonality was computed per sample as the square root of Simpson's diversity index over productive rearrangements. This immuneACCESS table, as held by TCRdb, lists in-frame sequences with V and J called but not all clones. Of the missing ones, under half trace to an unresolved V gene in checked studies; the others have no known cause. The V and J calls and clone size were taken over from that table, and D and trimming were inferred from the DNA. Within this sample are 50,000 to 65,000 clones, with over 75% of them counted one time only. Approximately 3.4% of the sample lies in the top ten.

A remark on this clone: Its specific antigen is unknown. No much larger clone is present one base from it, and per-base qualities are unavailable.

The CDR3 goes from the cysteine to the phenylalanine over 14 residues. Left in the record is the CDR3 DNA by itself, 42 bases read in frame from the first base. The germline V gene supplies CDR1 SNHLY and CDR2 FYNNEI. V lost 3 bases and J lost 3 bases; the stretch between them is 10 bases long. The source material was peripheral blood. The clonotype originates from a man aged 45-65 years with active COVID-19. The V and J segments used are TRBV2 and TRBJ2-3; a weak D assignment points to TRBD2 (5 bases agree). The bases are TGTGCCAGCAGTGACATGCGGGCTACAGATACGCAGTATTTT. Its translation reads: CASSDMRATDTQYF.